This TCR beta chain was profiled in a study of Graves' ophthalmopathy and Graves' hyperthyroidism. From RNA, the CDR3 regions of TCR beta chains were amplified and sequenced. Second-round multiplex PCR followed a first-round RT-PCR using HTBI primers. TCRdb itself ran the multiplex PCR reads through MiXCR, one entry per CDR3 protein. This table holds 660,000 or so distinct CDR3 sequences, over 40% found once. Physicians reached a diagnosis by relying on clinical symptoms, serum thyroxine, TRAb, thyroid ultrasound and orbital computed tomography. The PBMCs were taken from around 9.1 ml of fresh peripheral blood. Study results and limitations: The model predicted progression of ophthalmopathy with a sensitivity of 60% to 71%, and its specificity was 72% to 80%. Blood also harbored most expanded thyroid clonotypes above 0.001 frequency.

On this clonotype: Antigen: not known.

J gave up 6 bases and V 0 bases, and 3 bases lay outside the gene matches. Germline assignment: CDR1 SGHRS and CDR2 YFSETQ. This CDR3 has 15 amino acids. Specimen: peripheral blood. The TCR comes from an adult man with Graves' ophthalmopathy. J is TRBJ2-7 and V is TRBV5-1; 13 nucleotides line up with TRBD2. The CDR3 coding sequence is TGCGCCAGCAGCTTGGACCGACTAGCGGGGGGCGAGCAGTACTTC. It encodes CASSLDRLAGGEQYF. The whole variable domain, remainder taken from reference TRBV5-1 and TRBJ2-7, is KAGVTQTPRYLIKTRGQQVTLSCSPISGHRSVSWYQQTPGQGLQFLFEYFSETQRNKGNFPGRFSGRQFSNSRSEMNVSTLELGDSALYLCASSLDRLAGGEQYFGPGTRLTVT.